These T cell receptor beta chains were read from a single sample in a study of shared clonotypes between healthy human individuals. The assay was immunoSEQ multiplex PCR, and TCRdb's table has in-frame clones only and misses some. The sample records hundreds of thousands of clones, 98% being singletons. The specimen sequenced was naive CD8+ T cells sorted from blood. These receptors were collected from a man aged 30-40 years in good health. The CDR3 runs from the conserved cysteine through the conserved F or W. Fields, in order: clone size, D gene, J gene, V gene, CDR3 protein, CDR3 DNA. The D gene is left open where the match is weak. Where a row states a size, it is once, few, many or the class of an expanded clone; other rows omit it.

size: -; D: -; J: TRBJ2-3; V: TRBV11-2; CDR3: CASSLDGSGGTQYF; DNA: TGTGCCAGCAGCTTAGATGGGTCCGGCGGTACGCAGTATTTT
size: -; D: -; J: TRBJ1-1; V: TRBV29-1; CDR3: CSVGGQGYTEAFF; DNA: TGCAGCGTTGGGGGCCAAGGGTACACTGAAGCTTTCTTT
size: -; D: -; J: TRBJ1-1; V: TRBV5-4; CDR3: CASSSKTRRDTEAFF; DNA: TGTGCCAGCAGCTCGAAGACACGAAGGGACACTGAAGCTTTCTTT
size: -; D: -; J: TRBJ2-2; V: TRBV18; CDR3: CASSGDSNTGELFF; DNA: TGTGCCAGCTCCGGAGACAGCAACACCGGGGAGCTGTTTTTT
size: -; D: -; J: TRBJ2-7; V: TRBV7-2; CDR3: CASSLLTSSYEQYF; DNA: TGTGCCAGCAGCTTACTCACCAGCTCCTACGAGCAGTACTTC
size: -; D: TRBD1; J: TRBJ1-3; V: TRBV5-4; CDR3: CASSPRDGTVGNTIYF; DNA: TGTGCCAGCAGCCCAAGAGACGGGACAGTGGGAAACACCATATATTTT
size: -; D: -; J: TRBJ2-1; V: TRBV27; CDR3: CASSLGSDNEQFF; DNA: TGTGCCAGCAGTTTAGGGTCTGACAATGAGCAGTTCTTC
size: -; D: TRBD1; J: TRBJ2-3; V: TRBV29-1; CDR3: CSVEDMTGGASDTQYF; DNA: TGCAGCGTTGAAGATATGACAGGGGGCGCATCAGATACGCAGTATTTT
size: once; D: TRBD2; J: TRBJ2-7; V: TRBV7-2; CDR3: CASSLLAGGSYEQYF; DNA: TGTGCCAGCAGTTTACTAGCGGGAGGTTCGTACGAGCAGTACTTC
size: -; D: TRBD2; J: TRBJ2-2; V: TRBV7-2; CDR3: CASSLDFSGRVNGELFF; DNA: TGTGCCAGCAGCTTAGATTTTAGCGGGAGAGTTAACGGGGAGCTGTTTTTT
size: -; D: TRBD1; J: TRBJ2-1; V: TRBV28; CDR3: CASSRQGSPYNEQFF; DNA: TGTGCCAGCAGCAGACAGGGCAGCCCCTACAATGAGCAGTTCTTC
size: -; D: -; J: TRBJ2-7; V: TRBV15; CDR3: CATSRDRGSSYEQYF; DNA: TGTGCCACCAGCAGAGATCGGGGGTCTAGCTACGAGCAGTACTTC
size: -; D: TRBD1; J: TRBJ1-2; V: TRBV5-1; CDR3: CASSLALGDRGFGYTF; DNA: TGCGCCAGCAGCTTGGCTCTCGGGGACAGGGGCTTTGGCTACACCTTC
size: -; D: -; J: TRBJ2-3; V: TRBV5-1; CDR3: CASSLPSDTQYF; DNA: TGCGCCAGCAGCCTCCCATCGGATACGCAGTATTTT
size: -; D: TRBD2; J: TRBJ2-5; V: TRBV6-1; CDR3: CASSEWGGRAETQYF; DNA: TGTGCCAGCAGTGAATGGGGCGGGAGGGCAGAGACCCAGTACTTC
size: -; D: TRBD2; J: TRBJ2-7; V: TRBV7-3; CDR3: CASSSGTSGRTYEQYF; DNA: TGTGCCAGCAGCTCCGGGACTAGCGGGAGGACCTACGAGCAGTACTTC
size: -; D: -; J: TRBJ1-3; V: TRBV7-2; CDR3: CASSLAHPGNTIYF; DNA: TGTGCCAGCAGCTTAGCTCACCCAGGAAACACCATATATTTT
size: -; D: TRBD2; J: TRBJ2-1; V: TRBV2; CDR3: CASLAGTSGSYNEQFF; DNA: TGTGCCAGTCTCGCCGGGACTAGCGGGAGCTACAATGAGCAGTTCTTC
size: -; D: -; J: TRBJ2-3; V: TRBV10-1; CDR3: CASSESGQGTDTQYF; DNA: TGCGCCAGCAGTGAGTCGGGGCAGGGGACAGATACGCAGTATTTT
size: -; D: TRBD1; J: TRBJ2-5; V: TRBV5-6; CDR3: CASSWTDRGETQYF; DNA: TGTGCCAGCAGCTGGACGGACAGGGGAGAGACCCAGTACTTC
size: -; D: TRBD1; J: TRBJ1-1; V: TRBV7-9; CDR3: CASSKGATEAFF; DNA: TGTGCCAGCAGCAAGGGGGCTACTGAAGCTTTCTTT
size: -; D: -; J: TRBJ2-3; V: TRBV30; CDR3: CAWSVLDFTDTQYF; DNA: TGTGCCTGGAGTGTCCTCGATTTCACAGATACGCAGTATTTT
size: -; D: TRBD1; J: TRBJ2-3; V: TRBV2; CDR3: CASSSGTGASTDTQYF; DNA: TGTGCCAGCAGTTCCGGGACAGGGGCTAGCACAGATACGCAGTATTTT
size: -; D: -; J: TRBJ2-7; V: TRBV29-1; CDR3: CSVIGRGSSYEQYF; DNA: TGCAGCGTAATTGGACGGGGTTCTTCCTACGAGCAGTACTTC
size: -; D: TRBD2; J: TRBJ2-7; V: TRBV9; CDR3: CASSVGPTSGDPYEQYF; DNA: TGTGCCAGCAGCGTAGGACCCACTAGCGGGGATCCCTACGAGCAGTACTTC
size: -; D: -; J: TRBJ1-2; V: TRBV14; CDR3: CASSSVLDRGQTEHGYTF; DNA: TGTGCCAGCAGCAGTGTCCTCGACCGTGGACAGACGGAACATGGCTACACCTTC
size: once; D: -; J: TRBJ2-1; V: TRBV4-2; CDR3: CASSQGVGTLNEQFF; DNA: TGTGCCAGCAGCCAGGGGGTTGGCACTCTTAATGAGCAGTTCTTC
size: -; D: -; J: TRBJ2-1; V: TRBV2; CDR3: CASKVEFNEQFF; DNA: TGTGCCAGCAAGGTGGAGTTCAATGAGCAGTTCTTC
size: -; D: -; J: TRBJ2-1; V: TRBV21-1; CDR3: CASSKTWTGGVKVRRSNEQFF; DNA: TGTGCCAGCAGCAAAACGTGGACAGGGGGCGTGAAGGTCCGTCGGTCCAATGAGCAGTTCTTC
size: -; D: -; J: TRBJ2-7; V: TRBV11-3; CDR3: CASAPASGHHYEQYF; DNA: TGTGCCAGCGCACCGGCCAGCGGGCATCACTACGAGCAGTACTTC
size: -; D: TRBD1; J: TRBJ2-7; V: TRBV7-2; CDR3: CASSLTDRLHEQYF; DNA: TGTGCCAGCAGCCTAACGGACAGGCTGCACGAGCAGTACTTC
size: -; D: -; J: TRBJ2-5; V: TRBV9; CDR3: CASSVAGTGWQETQYF; DNA: TGTGCCAGCAGCGTAGCTGGAACAGGGTGGCAAGAGACCCAGTACTTC